The clone carrying this T cell receptor beta chain was detected many times. Its target is unknown. According to the study, genomic DNA was the template for TCR beta VDJ and CDR3 profiling. MiXCR, applied by TCRdb to the reads, yields one record per CDR3 protein. The sample records about 180,000 distinct CDR3 sequences, about half being singletons. The sample comes from a study of CD8+CD57+ T cells in acquired aplastic anemia. Across the whole study: Yields of DNA that came from sorted CD4+ and CD8+ cells averaged about 3.3 ug. Broader study findings: There were around 28 CD8+ CDR3 sequences that occurred in both patients and controls.

The V end was cut by 4 bases, the J end by 3 bases, with 9 bases between. Germline V gives CDR1 MNHEY, CDR2 SVGAGI. This CDR3 region has 13 residues. This clonotype was sampled from a human donor in good health. The sample taken for sequencing was sorted CD4+, CD8+, or CD8+CD57+ T cells (not recorded which) from PBMCs. J is TRBJ1-2 and V is TRBV6-5; D is perhaps TRBD1 (6 bases). The CDR3 nucleotides read TGTGCCAGCAGTTCAGGACAGTACTATGGCTACACCTTC. Protein sequence: CASSSGQYYGYTF.